Listed here are 20 T cell receptor beta chains from one sample, sequenced in a study of human T cells and chemical hapten exposure. Documented time point: pre-sensitization, week 0. The sample's treatment: therapeutic diphenylcyclopropenone sensitization with weekly scalp DPC. In TCRdb, the RACE reads were re-called with MiXCR into one record per CDR3 protein. This table holds 60,000 to 80,000 distinct CDR3 sequences, around 6.6% found once. The sample here was whole blood, taken in connection with sensitization to the hapten diphenylcyclopropenone (DPC). These receptors came from a woman aged 25-40 years with alopecia areata. Some clones in this sample may be carry-over from other donors' samples.

This clonotype appeared many times. The DNA for the CDR3 is TGTGCCAGTAGGCCTGGGACCCGTGGCAATCAGCCCCAGCATTTT. Its translation is CASRPGTRGNQPQHF. This chain joins TRBV19 and TRBJ1-5, with a tentative D call TRBD1 (5 bases). The CDR3 consists of 15 residues. The V end was cut by 6 bases, the J end by 2 bases, with 14 bases between. Germline V CDR1 and CDR2: LNHDA, SQIVND (reference sequence).

The chain combines TRBV6-5 with TRBJ1-1; 7 bases line up with TRBD1. CDR1 and CDR2 (germline): MNHEY, SVGAGI. Trimming took 8 bases from V and 4 from J; bases not matched to a gene: 7. There are 13 residues in the CDR3. The CDR3: CASLGTVGTEAFF. The CDR3 nucleotides are TGTGCCAGCCTTGGGACAGTTGGCACTGAAGCTTTCTTT.

The chain uses TRBV5-4 and TRBJ1-2; perhaps TRBD1 as D (6 bases). Deletions cut 0 bases from V and 4 bases from J, with 13 bases between. Germline V gene lookup returns CDR1 SGHNT and CDR2 YYREEE (reference sequence). The CDR3 sequence is 15 residues long. Here the CDR3 DNA reads TGTGCCAGCAGCTTGGTGCCGCAGGGGACCTATGGCTACACCTTC. It is translated as CASSLVPQGTYGYTF. The entire variable domain, with the rest obtained from reference TRBV5-4 and TRBJ1-2, is as follows: ETGVTQSPTHLIKTRGQQVTLRCSSQSGHNTVSWYQQALGQGPQFIFQYYREEENGRGNFPPRFSGLQFPNYSSELNVNALELDDSALYLCASSLVPQGTYGYTFGSGTRLTVV.

This clonotype showed up many times. The J gene is TRBJ1-1, the V gene TRBV12-3 or TRBV12-4, with D possibly being TRBD1 (6 bases). The ends were cut back, 4 bases at V and 5 bases at J, with 11 bases in the middle. CDR3 length: 13 amino acids. The CDR3 loop is CASSSVRGTEAFF. CDR3 coding DNA: TGTGCCAGCAGTTCGGTCAGGGGTACTGAAGCTTTCTTT.

This clonotype came up many times. The chain combines TRBV6-1 with TRBJ2-2; D ambiguous. This CDR3 has 13 residues. V dropped 6 bases and J dropped 4 bases, with 9 bases sitting between them. Germline V gene lookup returns CDR1 MNHNS and CDR2 SASEGT. The chain's CDR3 is CASRPVATGELFF. The CDR3 DNA sequence: TGTGCCAGCAGACCAGTCGCCACCGGGGAGCTGTTTTTT.

The V and J genes are TRBV20-1 and TRBJ1-4, with a tentative D call TRBD1 (5 bases). Trimming stripped 6 bases from V and 5 bases from J, with 13 bases between. This CDR3 contains 13 residues. Germline V gene sequence: CDR1 DFQATT, CDR2 SNEGSKA (reference sequence). The CDR3 reads CSAYRGGNEKLFF. CDR3 DNA: TGCAGTGCCTATCGGGGGGGGAATGAAAAACTGTTTTTT.

As DNA, the CDR3 is TGTGCCAGCAGCTTGGAGGCTAGCAGAATATACAAGCAGTATTTT. It yields the protein CASSLEASRIYKQYF. The chain employs TRBV5-4 and TRBJ2-3, with D perhaps matching TRBD2 (5 bases). V was pared by 0 bases and J by 11 bases, with 19 bases between. The CDR3 runs to 15 residues. The V gene's germline CDR1 is SGHNT and CDR2 YYREEE (reference sequence).

This clonotype was seen repeatedly, ten times or more. The chain couples TRBV19 to TRBJ2-2, with D possibly TRBD2 on 5 matching bases. V lost 3 bases and J 7 bases, leaving 12 bases between the germline ends. Germline V gene lookup returns CDR1 LNHDA and CDR2 SQIVND (reference sequence). The CDR3 is 14 residues long. CDR3 in DNA: TGTGCCAGTAGTATCGGTGGTCGGGGCGGGGAGCTGTTTTTT. Translating gives CASSIGGRGGELFF.

This clonotype was counted ten times or more. V usage is TRBV24-1 and J usage is TRBJ2-1; 7 bases match TRBD2. This CDR3 has 13 amino acids. Germline CDR1 KGHDR, CDR2 SFDVKD. V gave up 8 bases and J gave up 6 bases; unmatched junction bases: 6. DNA of the CDR3: TGTGCCACCAAACGGGGGGTGATCAATGAGCAGTTCTTC. It yields the protein CATKRGVINEQFF.

This clonotype counts as medium-sized. The chain links TRBV7-9 to TRBJ2-3, with D uncertain. Germline lookup yields CDR1 SEHNR and CDR2 FQNEAQ (reference sequence). V was cut by 5 bases and J by 0 bases, with 3 bases left in between. This CDR3 is built from 12 residues. This chain's CDR3 is CASSGSTDTQYF. CDR3 bases: TGTGCCAGCAGCGGGAGCACAGATACGCAGTATTTT. Full variable domain (missing parts from reference TRBV7-9 and TRBJ2-3): DTGVSQNPRHKITKRGQNVTFRCDPISEHNRLYWYRQTLGQGPEFLTYFQNEAQLEKSRLLSDRFSAERPKGSFSTLEIQRTEQGDSAMYLCASSGSTDTQYFGPGTRLTVL.

The table lists this clonotype with a few counts. The chain carries TRBV12-3 or TRBV12-4 and TRBJ1-1, with D maybe TRBD1 (5 bases). V was clipped by 2 bases and J by 12 bases, with 16 bases between them. The CDR3 spans 13 residues. CDR3 nucleotides: TGTGCCAGCAGTTTAAGGGGACTCGGGGAAACTTTCTTT. Translated: CASSLRGLGETFF.

This clonotype was recorded at least ten times. The rearrangement joins TRBV20-1 to TRBJ2-5; D gene uncertain. The CDR3 runs to 13 residues. Germline CDR1 DFQATT, CDR2 SNEGSKA (reference sequence). V was pared by 3 bases and J by 3 bases, with 11 bases between. The CDR3 spells CSASSRREETQYF. In DNA form, the CDR3 reads TGCAGTGCTAGTTCCAGGAGAGAAGAGACCCAGTACTTC.

Turning to this clonotype: Relative to the germline gene, one junction end is altered; a read error may explain this. The chain is built from TRBV5-1 and TRBJ1-1, with 8 bases matching TRBD1. The CDR3 consists of 13 residues. The germline V gene encodes CDR1 SGHRS and CDR2 YFSETQ. In DNA, the CDR3 is TGCACCAGCAGTGGGACAGGCGACACTGAAGCTTTCTTT. Translated, it gives CTSSGTGDTEAFF.

This clonotype was detected many times. The V and J genes are TRBV29-1 and TRBJ1-2, with 7 nucleotides matching TRBD1. V lost 3 bases, J lost 7 bases, and 5 bases stayed unmatched. This CDR3 spans 12 amino acids. Germline CDR1 is SQVTM and CDR2 is ANQGSEA. The CDR3 loop reads CSVERTGSGYTF. DNA for the CDR3: TGCAGCGTTGAGCGGACAGGTTCTGGCTACACCTTC.

A note on this clonotype: A much larger clone lies a single base off, so this may be a read error. This chain connects TRBV5-6 to TRBJ1-2; tentative D call: TRBD1 (5 bases). CDR1 and CDR2 (germline): SGHDT, YYEEEE. Trimming left V 2 bases short and J 7 bases short, with 9 bases between. CDR3 length: 12 amino acids. CDR3 amino acids: CASSLQELGYTF. CDR3 bases: TGTGCCAGCAGCTTACAGGAGCTTGGCTACACCTTC. Full variable domain (outside the CDR3, taken from reference TRBV5-6 and TRBJ1-2): DAGVTQSPTHLIKTRGQQVTLRCSPKSGHDTVSWYQQALGQGPQFIFQYYEEEERQRGNFPDRFSGHQFPNYSSELNVNALLLGDSALYLCASSLQELGYTFGSGTRLTVV.

This clonotype was recorded at least ten times. The V call is TRBV7-9, the J call TRBJ1-5, with 7 bases that match TRBD1. The CDR3 runs 15 residues. Germline loops: CDR1 SEHNR, CDR2 FQNEAQ (reference sequence). Trimming at V came to 1 base and at J to 1 base, leaving 1 base not matched to a gene. The CDR3 loop reads CASSLGDRSNQPQHF. The CDR3 nucleotides are TGTGCCAGCAGCTTAGGGGACAGAAGCAATCAGCCCCAGCATTTT.

This clonotype has only a few counts. The chain is built from TRBV6-5 and TRBJ1-1; D is unclear. Per germline, CDR1 MNHEY and CDR2 SVGAGI. The germline V and J ends were trimmed by 0 bases and 0 bases, with 8 bases remaining between them. The CDR3 extends over 15 amino acids. CDR3 in amino acids: CASSYSGVMNTEAFF. The CDR3 nucleotides read TGTGCCAGCAGTTACTCAGGCGTCATGAACACTGAAGCTTTCTTT.

There are a few counts of this clonotype. V gene TRBV29-1 combines with J gene TRBJ1-6; D call uncertain. Germline V gene sequence: CDR1 SQVTM, CDR2 ANQGSEA. Trimming removed 4 bases at V and 3 bases at J, with 4 bases between. This CDR3 region has 12 residues. The CDR3 is CSVGGYNSPLHF. The CDR3 nucleotides are TGCAGCGTTGGGGGCTATAATTCACCCCTCCACTTT.

The gene calls are TRBV20-1 and TRBJ2-7; D remains unclear. This CDR3 spans 12 amino acids. Per the germline V gene, CDR1 is DFQATT and CDR2 is SNEGSKA (reference sequence). With 6 bases removed from V and 3 bases from J, the gap between germline ends came to 12 bases. Written as DNA, the CDR3 is TGCAGTGCCAGAAAAGACGGCTACGAGCAGTACTTC. As protein: CSARKDGYEQYF.

This clonotype was detected ten times or more. This rearrangement joins TRBV29-1 to TRBJ2-3; perhaps TRBD1 as D (6 bases). V was trimmed by 3 bases and J by 4 bases, leaving 17 bases between them. Germline CDR1 reads SQVTM; CDR2 reads ANQGSEA. This CDR3 is 15 amino acids long. CDR3 amino acids: CSVEVQGNPADTQYF. The CDR3 nucleotides are TGCAGCGTTGAGGTACAGGGTAATCCCGCAGATACGCAGTATTTT.